Below, 5 T cell receptor beta chains from the same sample are listed, as sequenced in a study of identical twins. Via MiXCR, TCRdb re-called the 5' RACE reads, giving one row per CDR3 protein. Among 650,000 to 750,000 distinct CDR3 sequences listed, 21% were seen once. This sample was also put to use in a study of T cells expressing NK-cell markers.

The sequencing input was PBMCs. All receptors derive from a woman under 30 in good health.

This clonotype was counted between two and nine times. The chain couples TRBV7-6 to TRBJ2-2, with a tentative D call TRBD1 (6 bases). The V and J ends lost 5 bases and 3 bases respectively, with 13 bases between them. CDR1 is SGHVS, CDR2 FNYEAQ, per germline. This CDR3 comprises 15 residues. CDR3 sequence: CASSVGTTDTGELFF. CDR3 bases: TGTGCCAGCAGCGTCGGGACAACGGACACCGGGGAGCTGTTTTTT.

DNA for the CDR3: TGCAGTGCTAGACTCCCCGGGGGGGTCTACGAGCAGTACTTC. Its translation is CSARLPGGVYEQYF. This rearrangement joins TRBV20-1 to TRBJ2-7; 8 nucleotides agree with TRBD2. Trimming at V came to 2 bases and at J to 3 bases, leaving 6 bases not matched to a gene. This CDR3 region has 14 residues. In germline, CDR1 is DFQATT, CDR2 SNEGSKA (reference sequence).

This clonotype appeared many times. The V and J genes are TRBV5-1 and TRBJ1-2; the D gene is possibly TRBD1 (5 bases). Per the germline V gene, CDR1 is SGHRS and CDR2 is YFSETQ. V was trimmed by 4 bases and J by 1 base, leaving 11 bases between them. The CDR3 runs 14 residues. CDR3 in amino acids: CASSLGGFNYGYTF. As DNA, the CDR3 is TGCGCCAGCAGCCTTGGGGGGTTTAACTATGGCTACACCTTC.

This clonotype was seen many times. The CDR3 region is CASSENRGQPQHF. In DNA, the CDR3 is TGTGCCAGCAGTGAGAACAGGGGCCAGCCCCAGCATTTT. This chain links TRBV2 with TRBJ1-5; 7 bases map to TRBD1. Germline CDR1 is SNHLY and CDR2 is FYNNEI. The CDR3 runs 13 residues. V shed 3 bases, J shed 7 bases, and the junction held 3 bases outside the gene matches.

This clonotype showed up just a few times. The V gene is TRBV20-1, the J gene TRBJ2-7; perhaps TRBD1 as D (6 bases). The CDR3 is 13 residues long. In germline, CDR1 is DFQATT, CDR2 SNEGSKA (reference sequence). Trimming shortened V by 6 bases and J by 6 bases, and 18 bases separated the two germline ends. CDR3 bases: TGCAGTGCCCCGCTGGACAGTTTGTCCGAGCAGTACTTC. As protein: CSAPLDSLSEQYF.